Included here is one TCR beta chain sequence, with context. Its matching antigen is unknown. The sequencing template was cDNA reverse transcribed from extracted RNA. Some clones are missing from TCRdb's copy, which holds only in-frame ones; the method was immunoSEQ multiplex PCR. The repertoire holds approximately 58,000 clones, with around 40% as singletons. The entry originates in a study of CD8+ T cells in alopecia areata. Study observations and caveats: An increase in clonality over normal scalp was evident in lesional scalp, especially alopecia totalis/universalis. Scalp samples also yield sequences of resident alphabeta T cells from normal skin.

Germline V CDR1 and CDR2: SEHNR, FQNEAQ (reference sequence). There are 13 residues in the CDR3. V was pared by 5 bases and J by 5 bases, with 4 bases of the junction left unmatched. Collection of lesional scalp punch biopsies and peripheral blood was performed in alopecia areata patients. The sequence came from a human donor with alopecia areata. Sequenced sample: NKG2D-low CD8+ T cells sorted from blood. This chain uses TRBV7-9 with TRBJ2-3; 7 nucleotides line up with TRBD2. CDR3 DNA sequence: TGTGCCAGCAGCACCCGGGGGGAAGATACGCAGTATTTT. This gives the protein CASSTRGEDTQYF.